This T cell receptor beta chain stems from a study of shared clonotypes between healthy human individuals. Across the study: Donors had three CD4 naive, three CD4 memory, two CD8 naive and one CD8 memory plate apiece.

A note on this clone: Its antigen remains unknown. The sample contains more than one DNA sequence encoding this CDR3.

Generated by immunoSEQ multiplex PCR, the TCRdb table keeps only in-frame clones and is missing some. Here the sample spans over 2,000,000 clones, about 94% being singletons. CDR1 is SEHNR and CDR2 is FQNEAQ in the germline V gene (reference sequence). V shed 4 bases and J shed 3 bases, with 10 bases lying between them. The CDR3 covers 14 residues. The study's findings and limits: Donor scarcity curtailed the genetic and exposure-history diversity represented herein. Exclusively blood specimens were collected; tissue repertoires likely differ.

In the naive CD8 group, cells lacked CD45RO and were positively selected for CCR7, so terminally differentiated effector memory CD45RA+ cells were left out. Sequenced: naive CD8+ T cells from PBMCs. The receptor was isolated from a man younger than 35 in good health. Some clones in this sample may be carry-over from other donors' samples. The rearrangement uses TRBV7-9 and TRBJ2-1, with a possible D match to TRBD2 (6 bases). The CDR3 protein is CASSSGRDYNEQFF. Written as DNA, the CDR3 is TGTGCCAGCAGCTCCGGGAGAGACTACAATGAGCAGTTCTTC. Looking up the rest from reference TRBV7-9 and TRBJ2-1 gives the full variable domain: DTGVSQNPRHKITKRGQNVTFRCDPISEHNRLYWYRQTLGQGPEFLTYFQNEAQLEKSRLLSDRFSAERPKGSFSTLEIQRTEQGDSAMYLCASSSGRDYNEQFFGPGTRLTVL.